Described below is a single T cell receptor (beta chain) sequence and its context. Within the sample, other DNA sequences also encode this same CDR3. The study reverse transcribed the entire isolated RNA, so it sequenced expressed TCRB transcripts. TCRdb keeps only in-frame clones here, not all; method: immunoSEQ multiplex PCR. In the table there are around 430,000 clones, around 30% of which are singletons. These data originate in a study of beta chain features in type 1 diabetes. Germline V gene sequence: CDR1 MGHRA, CDR2 YSYEKL. The CDR3 extends over 13 amino acids. V dropped 1 base and J dropped 2 bases, with 3 bases sitting between them.

What was sequenced was naive CD4+ T cells from blood. This receptor was taken from a man in his late teens or twenties in good health. The V gene is TRBV4-1, the J gene TRBJ1-5, with D unresolved. The CDR3 protein is CASSQVGNQPQHF. The CDR3 region has the DNA TGCGCCAGCAGCCAAGTTGGCAATCAGCCCCAGCATTTT.